The 2 T cell receptor beta chains below were found in one sample sequenced in a study of CD4 T cells in relation to SARS-CoV-2 and coronaviruses. The table came from immunoSEQ multiplex PCR; TCRdb's copy has only in-frame clones and leaves some out. The table shows about 41,000 clones, with approximately 87% occurring only once. Their cognate antigens are unknown. Input material: naive CD4+ T cells from PBMCs, cultured in vitro. The sample's subset: naive CD4+ T cells isolated by negative enrichment. These receptor sequences come from an adult with COVID-19.

This chain uses TRBV24-1 with TRBJ2-1, with 15 bases aligning to TRBD2. Germline lookup yields CDR1 KGHDR and CDR2 SFDVKD. The CDR3 is 20 amino acids. Losses at the gene ends were 2 bases for V and 4 bases for J; bases not matched to a gene: 11. CDR3 nucleotides: TGTGCCACCAGTGATTCGCTTGTTGGACTAGCGGGAGGGATATACAATGAGCAGTTCTTC. This sequence encodes CATSDSLVGLAGGIYNEQFF.

V gene TRBV10-3 combines with J gene TRBJ2-5; TRBD1 aligns across 9 bases. The germline CDR1 and CDR2 sequences are ENHRY and SYGVKD. The CDR3 sequence is 15 residues long. V was pared by 3 bases and J by 5 bases, with 7 bases of the junction left unmatched. The CDR3: CAISDGQGKTETQYF. The CDR3 region has the DNA TGTGCCATCAGTGACGGACAGGGGAAGACGGAGACCCAGTACTTC.